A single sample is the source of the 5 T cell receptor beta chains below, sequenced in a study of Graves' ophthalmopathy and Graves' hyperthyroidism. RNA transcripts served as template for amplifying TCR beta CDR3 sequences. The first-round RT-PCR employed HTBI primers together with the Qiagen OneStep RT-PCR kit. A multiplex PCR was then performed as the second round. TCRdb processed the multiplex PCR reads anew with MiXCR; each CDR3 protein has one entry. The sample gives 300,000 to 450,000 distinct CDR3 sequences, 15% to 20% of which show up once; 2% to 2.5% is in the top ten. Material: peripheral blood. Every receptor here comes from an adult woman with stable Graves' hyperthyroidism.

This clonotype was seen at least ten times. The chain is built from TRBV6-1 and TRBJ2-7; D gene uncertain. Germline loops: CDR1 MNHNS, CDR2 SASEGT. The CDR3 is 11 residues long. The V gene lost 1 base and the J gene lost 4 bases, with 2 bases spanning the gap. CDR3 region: CASSEGYEQYF. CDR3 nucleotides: TGTGCCAGCAGTGAAGGGTACGAGCAGTACTTC.

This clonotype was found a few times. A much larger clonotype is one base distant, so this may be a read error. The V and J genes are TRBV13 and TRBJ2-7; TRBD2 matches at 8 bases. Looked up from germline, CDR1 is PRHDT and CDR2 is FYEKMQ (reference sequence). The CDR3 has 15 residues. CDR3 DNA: TGTGACAGCAGCCCCGGGGTGCGGGAGGATTACGAGCAGTACTTC. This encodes CDSSPGVREDYEQYF.

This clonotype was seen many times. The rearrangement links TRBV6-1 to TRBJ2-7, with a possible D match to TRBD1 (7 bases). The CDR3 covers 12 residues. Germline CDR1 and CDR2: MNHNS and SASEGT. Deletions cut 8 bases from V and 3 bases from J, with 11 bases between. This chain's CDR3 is CASGTAGYEQYF. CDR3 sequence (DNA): TGTGCCAGCGGGACAGCGGGCTACGAGCAGTACTTC.

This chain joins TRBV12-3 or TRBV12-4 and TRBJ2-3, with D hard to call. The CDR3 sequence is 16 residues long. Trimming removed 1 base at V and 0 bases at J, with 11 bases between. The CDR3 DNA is TGTGCCAGCAGTTTAGACTTTGGAACTAGCACAGATACGCAGTATTTT. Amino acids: CASSLDFGTSTDTQYF.

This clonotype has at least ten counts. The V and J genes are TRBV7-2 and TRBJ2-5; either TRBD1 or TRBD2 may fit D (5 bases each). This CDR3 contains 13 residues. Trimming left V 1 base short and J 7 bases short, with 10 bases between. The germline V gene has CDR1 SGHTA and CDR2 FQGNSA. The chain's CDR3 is CASSLVEGRTQYF. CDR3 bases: TGTGCCAGCAGCTTAGTTGAGGGGAGGACCCAGTACTTC. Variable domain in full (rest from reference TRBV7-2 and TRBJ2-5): GAGVSQSPSNKVTEKGKDVELRCDPISGHTALYWYRQSLGQGLEFLIYFQGNSAPDKSGLPSDRFSAERTGGSVSTLTIQRTQQEDSAVYLCASSLVEGRTQYFGPGTRLLVL.